These 2 T cell receptor beta chains were sequenced from one sample in a study of CDR3 diversity in severe acne. From the PCR reads, TCRdb called clonotypes with MiXCR, one entry per CDR3 protein. The sample carries roughly 93,000 distinct CDR3 sequences, 45% to 55% recorded once. The sample was blood. These receptors were obtained from a male donor with severe acne vulgaris.

J is TRBJ2-2 and V is TRBV24-1; perhaps D is TRBD1 or TRBD2 (5 bases each). Germline V gene lookup returns CDR1 KGHDR and CDR2 SFDVKD. This CDR3 has 16 amino acids. V was trimmed by 1 base and J by 6 bases, leaving 14 bases between them. This chain's CDR3 is CATSDFRDGQAGELFF. CDR3 in DNA: TGTGCCACCAGTGATTTCCGGGACGGTCAGGCCGGGGAGCTGTTTTTT.

The V call is TRBV2, the J call TRBJ2-7, with 12 bases lining up with TRBD2. With 1 base clipped from V and 7 bases from J, the junction kept 8 bases outside the gene matches. Germline V gene lookup returns CDR1 SNHLY and CDR2 FYNNEI. This CDR3 has 16 amino acids. In nucleotides, the CDR3 is TGTGCCAGCAGTGAAGGCCTAGCGGGAGGGCTTTTGGAGCAGTACTTC. Protein product: CASSEGLAGGLLEQYF.